Below, 31 T cell receptor beta chains from the same sample are listed, as sequenced in a study of cytomegalovirus exposure and HLA in healthy donors. Data came from immunoSEQ multiplex PCR; TCRdb stores just in-frame clones and leaves some out. Of hundreds of thousands of clones listed, roughly 88% are singletons. Sequencing was performed on PBMCs. These receptors all come from a woman aged 30 to 39 in good health and CMV-seronegative.

The chain has TRBV6-5 and TRBJ2-3, with a possible D match to TRBD1 (6 bases). With 5 bases removed from V and 5 bases from J, the gap between germline ends came to 14 bases. CDR3 length equals 14 residues. Germline V lookup: CDR1 MNHEY, CDR2 SVGAGI. For the CDR3, the DNA is TGTGCCAGCAGTAAGGACAGAGGGAAAGATACGCAGTATTTT. Its protein is CASSKDRGKDTQYF.

The chain has TRBV10-3 and TRBJ2-7; 13 bases line up with TRBD2. The trim removed 11 bases at V and 1 base at J, leaving 5 bases unmatched. Germline values: CDR1 ENHRY, CDR2 SYGVKD. The CDR3 runs 14 residues. The CDR3 reads CASAGLAGSYEQYF. The CDR3 region has the DNA TGTGCCTCCGCGGGACTAGCGGGATCCTACGAGCAGTACTTC.

The chain joins TRBV2 to TRBJ1-3; no reliable D call. Trimming shortened V by 5 bases and J by 1 base, and 12 bases separated the two germline ends. CDR1 and CDR2 (germline): SNHLY, FYNNEI. The length of the CDR3 is 15 residues. The CDR3 is CASSRIGVSGNTIYF. The CDR3, as DNA: TGTGCCAGCAGTAGGATTGGAGTATCTGGAAACACCATATATTTT.

The chain has TRBV9 and TRBJ2-3; 11 bases are shared with TRBD2. The length of the CDR3 is 15 residues. Germline-derived CDR1 and CDR2 are SGDLS and YYNGEE. The V segment lost 4 bases and the J segment 3 bases; nucleotides outside the gene matches: 4. The CDR3 loop reads CASSISGRGTDTQYF. The CDR3 coding sequence is TGTGCCAGCAGCATTAGCGGGAGGGGGACAGATACGCAGTATTTT.

This chain uses TRBV19 with TRBJ1-5; 9 positions match TRBD1. J lost 3 bases, V lost 9 bases, and 6 bases had no gene match. The CDR3 length is 14 residues. Germline V gives CDR1 LNHDA, CDR2 SQIVND (reference sequence). Written as DNA, the CDR3 is TGTGCCAGCCAAGGGGACAGGGACAATCAGCCCCAGCATTTT. This encodes CASQGDRDNQPQHF.

The chain recombines TRBV5-1 with TRBJ2-7; 11 nucleotides align to TRBD2. This CDR3 comprises 15 residues. Germline CDR1 and CDR2: SGHRS and YFSETQ. The J segment lost 2 bases and the V segment lost 4 bases, leaving 5 bases of the junction unmatched. The CDR3 loop is CASSVGTSGAYEQYF. The CDR3, as DNA: TGCGCCAGCAGCGTCGGGACTAGCGGAGCCTACGAGCAGTACTTC. The whole variable domain, filled in from reference TRBV5-1 and TRBJ2-7, reads KAGVTQTPRYLIKTRGQQVTLSCSPISGHRSVSWYQQTPGQGLQFLFEYFSETQRNKGNFPGRFSGRQFSNSRSEMNVSTLELGDSALYLCASSVGTSGAYEQYFGPGTRLTVT.

The chain is built from TRBV25-1 and TRBJ2-1; 7 bases map to TRBD2. CDR1 MGHDK and CDR2 SYGVNS come from the germline V gene. J was trimmed by 7 bases and V by 2 bases; bases with no gene match: 5. The CDR3 extends over 14 amino acids. The DNA for the CDR3 is TGTGCCAGCAGTGAAGCGGGAGTTGGGAATGAGCAGTTCTTC. It specifies CASSEAGVGNEQFF.

The chain combines TRBV30 with TRBJ1-1, with D uncertain. The V gene's germline CDR1 is GTSNPN and CDR2 SVGIG (reference sequence). V lost 2 bases, J lost 5 bases, and 9 bases lay in between. The CDR3 length is 12 residues. CDR3 DNA sequence: TGTGCCTGGAGTATCTGGGAAACTGAAGCTTTCTTT. This translates into CAWSIWETEAFF.

The chain couples TRBV5-1 to TRBJ2-3; 15 bases match TRBD2. The CDR3 covers 18 residues. The ends lost 0 bases at V and 1 base at J; junction bases unmatched: 3. The germline V gene has CDR1 SGHRS and CDR2 YFSETQ. The CDR3 nucleotides are TGCGCCAGCAGCTTGGGGACTAGCGGGAGGGTCGGCACAGATACGCAGTATTTT. It specifies CASSLGTSGRVGTDTQYF.

The CDR3 protein is CASGLGDGFSYEQYF. CDR3 nucleotide sequence: TGTGCTAGTGGTTTGGGGGACGGATTCTCCTACGAGCAGTACTTC. The V call is TRBV12-5, the J call TRBJ2-7; the D gene could be TRBD1 or TRBD2 (5 bases each). Germline V gene sequence: CDR1 LGHNT, CDR2 FRNRAP. V lost 1 base and J 0 bases, leaving 10 bases between the germline ends. CDR3 length: 15 residues.

This clone was detected a few times. The V call is TRBV2, the J call TRBJ2-1; the D is unclear. The germline V gene has CDR1 SNHLY and CDR2 FYNNEI. The CDR3 sequence is 10 residues long. Trimming cost V 6 bases and J 9 bases, with 6 bases left between them. CDR3 DNA sequence: TGTGCCAGCAGGCAAGTTGAGCAGTTCTTC. Residues: CASRQVEQFF.

The chain links TRBV6-5 to TRBJ2-2, with 7 bases identical to TRBD2. Germline V gene data show CDR1 as MNHEY and CDR2 as SVGAGI. The CDR3 runs 16 residues. The ends lost 2 bases at V and 6 bases at J; junction bases unmatched: 9. The CDR3 region has the DNA TGTGCCAGCAGTTACGGGCTAGCGGCCTTGGCCGGGGAGCTGTTTTTT. It encodes CASSYGLAALAGELFF.

This clone was detected once. This sequence joins TRBV7-2 and TRBJ2-7; D is ambiguous. V was trimmed by 3 bases and J by 4 bases, leaving 10 bases between them. Germline V gives CDR1 SGHTA, CDR2 FQGNSA. This CDR3 region has 13 residues. The DNA of the CDR3 is TGTGCCAGCAGCTTGAGGACGGTTTACGAGCAGTACTTC. Translation: CASSLRTVYEQYF.

V usage is TRBV2 and J usage is TRBJ2-1; 7 bases align to TRBD2. With V trimmed by 6 bases and J by 1 base, 12 bases remained unmatched. From germline, CDR1 is SNHLY and CDR2 FYNNEI. The CDR3 runs to 17 residues. CDR3 coding DNA: TGTGCCAGCAGCCCACCCCTGCGGGAGCCTTCCTACAATGAGCAGTTCTTC. Protein: CASSPPLREPSYNEQFF.

The chain is built from TRBV7-2 and TRBJ2-2, with D tentatively TRBD2 (6 bases). CDR1 is SGHTA, CDR2 FQGNSA, per germline. V was shortened by 4 bases and J by 6 bases, with 18 bases between the two germline ends. The CDR3 spans 16 residues. CDR3 residues: CASSSRGGKVSGELFF. The DNA of the CDR3 is TGTGCCAGCAGCTCCCGGGGCGGGAAGGTCTCCGGGGAGCTGTTTTTT.

This chain uses TRBV28 with TRBJ1-2; a possible D gene is TRBD1 (5 bases). Trimming removed 6 bases at V and 0 bases at J, with 11 bases between. Germline values: CDR1 MDHEN, CDR2 SYDVKM. The CDR3 covers 14 residues. The CDR3 reads CASSPAGTNYGYTF. CDR3 DNA: TGTGCCAGCAGCCCCGCAGGGACTAACTATGGCTACACCTTC.

V is TRBV11-3 and J is TRBJ2-7; D not resolved. CDR1 is SGHNT and CDR2 is YENEEA in the germline V gene. The CDR3 length is 14 residues. The V gene lost 5 bases and the J gene lost 7 bases, with 18 bases spanning the gap. Here the CDR3 DNA reads TGTGCCAGCAGCGTACAGATTGACCCGAGGGAGCAGTACTTC. Residues: CASSVQIDPREQYF.

The CDR3 loop reads CASSPTSGYNEQFF. The CDR3, as DNA: TGTGCCAGCAGTCCGACTAGCGGCTACAATGAGCAGTTCTTC. The V call is TRBV28, the J call TRBJ2-1, with 9 bases fitting TRBD2. CDR1 and CDR2 from the germline V gene are MDHEN and SYDVKM. V lost 5 bases, J lost 3 bases, and 2 bases stayed unmatched. The CDR3 is made up of 14 amino acids.

The chain joins TRBV4-1 to TRBJ1-4; no firm D call. The length of the CDR3 is 17 residues. In germline, CDR1 is MGHRA, CDR2 YSYEKL. The V and J ends lost 2 bases and 5 bases respectively, with 18 bases between them. CDR3 nucleotides: TGCGCCAGCAGCCAAACTGCCCCATTCTTCTCCAATGAAAAACTGTTTTTT. Translated, it gives CASSQTAPFFSNEKLFF.

The V call is TRBV7-2, the J call TRBJ2-7; weak D call: TRBD2 (5 bases). The germline V gene encodes CDR1 SGHTA and CDR2 FQGNSA. This CDR3 has 15 amino acids. Trimming shortened V by 3 bases and J by 5 bases, and 17 bases separated the two germline ends. The CDR3: CASSFDLTRTDEQYF. In DNA form, the CDR3 reads TGTGCCAGCAGCTTCGATCTTACTAGAACGGACGAGCAGTACTTC.

V is TRBV30 and J is TRBJ1-5; 7 positions agree with TRBD1. The CDR3 extends over 15 amino acids. Germline CDR1 is GTSNPN and CDR2 is SVGIG (reference sequence). Losses at the gene ends were 1 base for V and 2 bases for J; bases not matched to a gene: 5. This chain's CDR3 is CAWSAKGAGNQPQHF. The CDR3 DNA reads TGTGCCTGGAGTGCCAAGGGGGCTGGCAATCAGCCCCAGCATTTT.

The chain uses TRBV7-9 and TRBJ2-1; 9 bases line up with TRBD2. CDR3 length equals 17 residues. Per the germline V gene, CDR1 is SEHNR and CDR2 is FQNEAQ (reference sequence). With 2 bases clipped from V and 4 bases from J, the junction kept 9 bases outside the gene matches. CDR3 amino acids: CASSLSLGTSRYNEQFF. In DNA form, the CDR3 reads TGTGCCAGCAGCTTATCTTTAGGGACTAGCCGATACAATGAGCAGTTCTTC. Supplemented by reference TRBV7-9 and TRBJ2-1, the full variable domain reads DTGVSQNPRHKITKRGQNVTFRCDPISEHNRLYWYRQTLGQGPEFLTYFQNEAQLEKSRLLSDRFSAERPKGSFSTLEIQRTEQGDSAMYLCASSLSLGTSRYNEQFFGPGTRLTVL.

The V gene is TRBV5-4, the J gene TRBJ2-7; maybe TRBD2 (5 bases). The CDR3 runs to 15 residues. With 3 bases removed from V and 2 bases from J, the gap between germline ends came to 15 bases. Germline CDR1 and CDR2: SGHNT and YYREEE (reference sequence). The CDR3 sequence: CASSSPGGFPYEQYF. CDR3 nucleotide sequence: TGTGCCAGCAGCTCCCCGGGCGGGTTCCCCTACGAGCAGTACTTC.

The chain combines TRBV27 with TRBJ2-2; TRBD2 aligns across 7 bases. The germline gives CDR1 MNHEY, CDR2 SMNVEV (reference sequence). The CDR3 has 14 residues. J was trimmed by 2 bases and V by 6 bases; bases with no gene match: 3. The CDR3 reads CASSLAENTGELFF. The CDR3, as DNA: TGTGCCAGCAGCCTAGCGGAAAACACCGGGGAGCTGTTTTTT.

The chain uses TRBV7-9 and TRBJ2-7; 9 bases line up with TRBD1. Germline V CDR1 and CDR2: SEHNR, FQNEAQ (reference sequence). The CDR3 length is 19 residues. Trimming at V came to 1 base and at J to 3 bases, leaving 16 bases not matched to a gene. CDR3 sequence: CASSLGGHRGRGSDYEQYF. In DNA, the CDR3 is TGTGCCAGCAGCTTAGGGGGGCACAGGGGGCGCGGTTCGGACTACGAGCAGTACTTC.

This rearrangement joins TRBV5-4 to TRBJ2-7; the D gene is possibly TRBD1 (7 bases). Germline V gives CDR1 SGHNT, CDR2 YYREEE (reference sequence). Trimming stripped 4 bases from V and 3 bases from J, with 14 bases between. There are 14 residues in the CDR3. The chain's CDR3 is CASSQTGTDYEQYF. DNA for the CDR3: TGTGCCAGCAGCCAGACAGGGACTGACTACGAGCAGTACTTC.

J is TRBJ2-5 and V is TRBV2, with 13 positions matching TRBD2. Trimming at V came to 6 bases and at J to 0 bases, leaving 1 base not matched to a gene. CDR1 is SNHLY and CDR2 is FYNNEI in the germline V gene. The CDR3 covers 15 residues. The CDR3 protein is CASRLAGGYQETQYF. The CDR3 DNA reads TGTGCCAGCAGACTAGCGGGAGGGTACCAAGAGACCCAGTACTTC.

V gene TRBV2 combines with J gene TRBJ2-7, with D maybe TRBD2 (5 bases). This CDR3 has 12 residues. V lost 3 bases, J lost 3 bases, and 6 bases lay in between. Germline CDR1 SNHLY, CDR2 FYNNEI. This CDR3 is CASSDRGYEQYF. The CDR3 nucleotides read TGTGCCAGCAGTGACCGGGGCTACGAGCAGTACTTC.

J is TRBJ2-1 and V is TRBV7-9, with D perhaps TRBD2 (6 bases). CDR1 is SEHNR, CDR2 FQNEAQ, per germline (reference sequence). The germline V and J ends were trimmed by 0 bases and 4 bases, with 10 bases remaining between them. This CDR3 region has 15 residues. In nucleotides, the CDR3 is TGTGCCAGCAGCTTAGCGGTGCGGGATTACAATGAGCAGTTCTTC. It is translated as CASSLAVRDYNEQFF.

V and J are TRBV7-3 and TRBJ2-1; no firm D call. The V gene lost 1 base and the J gene lost 0 bases, with 7 bases spanning the gap. CDR1 is SGHTA and CDR2 is FQGTGA in the germline V gene. The CDR3 totals 15 residues. The CDR3 sequence: CASSLSGDSYNEQFF. DNA of the CDR3: TGTGCCAGCAGCTTAAGTGGGGACTCCTACAATGAGCAGTTCTTC.

The J gene is TRBJ1-4, the V gene TRBV2, with 7 bases identical to TRBD1. Losses at the gene ends were 4 bases for V and 2 bases for J; bases not matched to a gene: 4. Germline lookup yields CDR1 SNHLY and CDR2 FYNNEI. The CDR3 contains 15 residues. The CDR3 region has the DNA TGTGCCAGCAGTGGTCACAGGGGCACTAATGAAAAACTGTTTTTT. Amino acid sequence: CASSGHRGTNEKLFF.